This TCR beta chain originates from a study of T-cell reconstitution after alpha-beta-depleted transplantation in children. V was shortened by 5 bases and J by 4 bases, with 38 bases between the two germline ends. The CDR3 covers 22 residues. Germline lookup yields CDR1 SNHLY and CDR2 FYNNEI. For TCRbeta, the library was prepared with unique molecular identifiers. TCRdb ran MiXCR on the PCR reads and lists one entry per CDR3 protein. The sample lists 450,000 to 600,000 distinct CDR3 sequences, roughly 13% occurring once. This chain uses TRBV2 with TRBJ1-1, with a weak D call TRBD1 (6 bases). The origin of this receptor is a male patient between 10 and 17 years old who had a stem cell transplant for acute myeloid leukemia, so the T cells may come from the graft donor. Sequencing used PBMCs, mostly from graft donor cells, obtained 360 days after TCRalphabeta/CD19-depleted stem cell transplant. CDR3 DNA sequence: TGTGCCAGCAGTCAAGGACAGATTAAAGCCCACCCGGGGTTTATTGTATTCACTGAAGCTTTCTTT. This encodes CASSQGQIKAHPGFIVFTEAFF.